This is a list of T cell receptor beta chains from one sample in a study of cytomegalovirus exposure and HLA in healthy donors. Method: immunoSEQ multiplex PCR; TCRdb's copy keeps in-frame clones and lacks some. This sample has tens of thousands of clones, with around 70% found just once. Sequencing used PBMCs. Every receptor here comes from a woman aged 40 to 49 in good health and CMV-seropositive. Each CDR3 is given with its conserved first and last residue. The D gene is left open where the match is weak. Part of the rows lack a size; the others show once, few, many or a class for expanded clones.

v_call	j_call	d_call	clone_size	cdr3_aa	cdr3_nt
TRBV2	TRBJ1-5	-	-	CASSPGQRGQPQHF	TGTGCCAGCAGTCCTGGACAGAGGGGTCAGCCCCAGCATTTT
TRBV2	TRBJ2-7	TRBD1	-	CASRTGTGVYEQYF	TGTGCCAGCAGGACCGGGACAGGGGTCTACGAGCAGTACTTC
TRBV21-1	TRBJ1-2	-	-	CASSKGRYGYTF	TGTGCCAGCAGCAAGGGCAGGTATGGCTACACCTTC
TRBV7-9	TRBJ1-2	TRBD1	few	CASSPGQGNYGYTF	TGTGCCAGCAGCCCGGGACAGGGGAACTATGGCTACACCTTC
TRBV6-4	TRBJ2-3	TRBD1	-	CASSVGTADTDTQYF	TGTGCCAGCAGCGTCGGGACAGCAGACACAGATACGCAGTATTTT
TRBV4-1	TRBJ2-6	TRBD2	once	CASGSGGANVLPF	TGCGCCAGCGGGTCGGGGGGGGCCAACGTCCTGCCTTTC
TRBV5-1	TRBJ2-2	TRBD2	few	CASSFVLAGTTGELFF	TGCGCCAGCAGCTTCGTACTAGCGGGAACCACCGGGGAGCTGTTTTTT
TRBV11-2	TRBJ2-1	-	-	CASSPYGGEQFF	TGTGCCAGCAGCCCCTACGGAGGGGAGCAGTTCTTC
TRBV6-1	TRBJ1-6	-	-	CASRLGNSPLHF	TGTGCCAGCAGACTAGGGAATTCACCCCTCCACTTT
TRBV30	TRBJ2-3	TRBD2	few	CAWSPLAGGPIGDTQYF	TGTGCCTGGAGTCCCCTAGCGGGGGGGCCCATAGGAGATACGCAGTATTTT
TRBV7-6	TRBJ2-6	-	few	CASSPSDSGANVLTF	TGTGCCAGCAGCCCTAGTGACTCTGGGGCCAACGTCCTGACTTTC
TRBV7-2	TRBJ2-7	-	-	CASSGGSSYEQYF	TGTGCCAGCTCAGGGGGGAGCTCCTACGAGCAGTACTTC
TRBV4-2	TRBJ1-2	-	-	CASSQEQSAGGYGYTF	TGTGCCAGCAGCCAAGAGCAATCGGCAGGAGGATATGGCTACACCTTC
TRBV2	TRBJ1-2	-	-	CASTERGSSSLYTF	TGTGCCAGCACCGAAAGGGGGTCCTCCTCGCTTTACACCTTC
TRBV7-9	TRBJ1-5	TRBD1	few	CSSSSGQGPQGQPQHF	TGTTCCAGCAGCTCTGGACAGGGCCCGCAGGGCCAGCCCCAGCATTTT
TRBV28	TRBJ2-3	TRBD2	-	CASRHSGTVRDTQYF	TGTGCCAGCAGACATAGCGGGACCGTGAGGGATACGCAGTATTTT
TRBV2	TRBJ1-2	-	-	CASSEFPSLRQANYGYTF	TGTGCCAGCAGTGAATTTCCTAGCCTCCGACAGGCAAACTATGGCTACACCTTC
TRBV5-4	TRBJ1-4	-	-	CASSTLNEKLFF	TGTGCCAGTTCGACTTTGAATGAAAAACTGTTTTTT
TRBV2	TRBJ2-7	TRBD2	few	CASKEVSGPEPYEQYF	TGTGCCAGCAAGGAGGTTAGCGGGCCCGAGCCCTACGAGCAGTACTTC
TRBV6-1	TRBJ1-3	TRBD1	-	CASSEGTGGTLRDTIYF	TGTGCCAGCAGTGAGGGGACAGGGGGCACGTTAAGGGACACCATATATTTT
TRBV5-6	TRBJ2-3	TRBD1	-	CASSSMDRSGTTDTQYF	TGTGCCAGCAGTTCTATGGACAGGTCCGGCACAACAGATACGCAGTATTTT
TRBV5-1	TRBJ2-7	TRBD1	-	CASSLERTGGHEQYF	TGCGCCAGCAGCTTGGAGCGGACAGGGGGCCACGAGCAGTACTTC
TRBV7-9	TRBJ1-1	-	-	CASSLAFSTEAFF	TGTGCCAGCAGCTTAGCGTTTTCTACTGAAGCTTTCTTT
TRBV27	TRBJ2-6	-	-	CASSYHRAGANVLTF	TGTGCCAGCAGTTACCACAGGGCTGGGGCCAACGTCCTGACTTTC
TRBV7-8	TRBJ1-1	-	few	CASSLTPEGFAEAFF	TGTGCCAGCAGCCTGACCCCCGAGGGTTTCGCTGAAGCTTTCTTT
TRBV7-2	TRBJ2-5	TRBD1	-	CASSFIGGGETQYF	TGTGCCAGCAGCTTTATAGGGGGCGGGGAGACCCAGTACTTC
TRBV5-1	TRBJ2-5	-	once	CASSLIVQASETQYF	TGCGCCAGCAGCTTGATCGTTCAAGCGTCGGAGACCCAGTACTTC
TRBV28	TRBJ1-5	TRBD1	once	CASTEDREIYQPQHF	TGTGCCAGCACCGAGGACAGGGAAATCTATCAGCCCCAGCATTTT
TRBV27	TRBJ1-1	-	-	CASSFNPNTEAFF	TGTGCCAGCAGTTTCAATCCGAACACTGAAGCTTTCTTT
TRBV15	TRBJ1-1	-	few	CATSQKNTEAFF	TGTGCCACCTCACAAAAGAACACTGAAGCTTTCTTT
TRBV5-1	TRBJ1-1	-	-	CASSPIDRNTEAFF	TGCGCCAGCAGCCCCATTGACAGGAACACTGAAGCTTTCTTT
TRBV6-4	TRBJ1-1	TRBD1	-	CASSEDRGIATEAFF	TGTGCCAGCAGTGAGGACAGGGGAATTGCCACTGAAGCTTTCTTT
TRBV30	TRBJ2-3	-	-	CAWSVDSYTQYF	TGTGCCTGGAGTGTAGACTCTTATACGCAGTATTTT
TRBV5-8	TRBJ1-3	-	-	CASSFGAQGGF	TGTGCCAGCAGCTTCGGAGCCCAAGGTGGTTTT
TRBV7-2	TRBJ2-5	-	-	CASSLYPRGQETQYF	TGTGCCAGCAGCTTGTACCCAAGGGGTCAGGAGACCCAGTACTTC
TRBV5-4	TRBJ2-1	TRBD2	few	CATIPSGGTYNEQFF	TGTGCCACAATCCCATCGGGGGGGACTTACAATGAGCAGTTCTTC
TRBV7-9	TRBJ2-7	-	-	CASATQGEQYF	TGTGCCAGCGCTACCCAGGGTGAACAGTACTTC
TRBV5-4	TRBJ1-4	-	-	CASSLRDAGCSEKLFF	TGTGCCAGCAGCTTGCGGGATGCGGGGTGTAGCGAAAAACTGTTTTTT